Listed below are T cell receptor beta chains from one sample, sequenced in a study of cytomegalovirus exposure and HLA in healthy donors. Only in-frame clones appear in the TCRdb table, and some are missing; sequencing was by immunoSEQ multiplex PCR. The repertoire holds 90,000 to 150,000 clones, with 55% to 65% as singletons. Source material: PBMCs. The receptors stem from a man aged 35 to 55 in good health and CMV-seropositive. Each CDR3 is given with its conserved first and last residue. The order of the fields is D gene, V gene, J gene, clone size, CDR3 DNA, CDR3 protein. D genes are given only for firm matches. Only part of the rows carry a size: once, few, many, or a class if the clone is expanded.

D gene: -; V gene: TRBV28; J gene: TRBJ2-5; clone size: -; CDR3 DNA: TGTGCCAGCAGACGCGGGACAGTAAAAGAGACCCAGTACTTC; CDR3 protein: CASRRGTVKETQYF
D gene: -; V gene: TRBV27; J gene: TRBJ1-6; clone size: -; CDR3 DNA: TGTGCCAGCAGTTTAGCCGGGAGCTCCTATAATTCACCCCTCCACTTT; CDR3 protein: CASSLAGSSYNSPLHF
D gene: -; V gene: TRBV5-6; J gene: TRBJ1-3; clone size: -; CDR3 DNA: TGTGCCAGCAGCTTGAAGGGGATTAAAATCCTGACTGGAAACACCATATATTTT; CDR3 protein: CASSLKGIKILTGNTIYF
D gene: -; V gene: TRBV2; J gene: TRBJ1-2; clone size: -; CDR3 DNA: TGTGCCAGCAGTGCCGAGGAGGGAGTCTATGGCTACACCTTC; CDR3 protein: CASSAEEGVYGYTF
D gene: TRBD2; V gene: TRBV28; J gene: TRBJ2-2; clone size: -; CDR3 DNA: TGTGCCAGCAGTGCCATCGGGGGGACTAGAGTCACCGGGGAGCTGTTTTTT; CDR3 protein: CASSAIGGTRVTGELFF
D gene: TRBD2; V gene: TRBV6-5; J gene: TRBJ2-3; clone size: -; CDR3 DNA: TGTGCCAGCAGTTCCACAGCGGGGGGGCCAGGAGATACGCAGTATTTT; CDR3 protein: CASSSTAGGPGDTQYF
D gene: TRBD2; V gene: TRBV25-1; J gene: TRBJ2-2; clone size: -; CDR3 DNA: TGTGCCAGCAGTGAGGCGGGGGGCATACCCACCGGGGAGCTGTTTTTT; CDR3 protein: CASSEAGGIPTGELFF
D gene: -; V gene: TRBV7-6; J gene: TRBJ2-7; clone size: -; CDR3 DNA: TGTGCCAGCAGCCCGAGGGGGAAATACGAGCAGTACTTC; CDR3 protein: CASSPRGKYEQYF
D gene: -; V gene: TRBV6-5; J gene: TRBJ1-4; clone size: -; CDR3 DNA: TGTGCCAGCAGGTATACCGGGACAACTAATGAAAAACTGTTTTTT; CDR3 protein: CASRYTGTTNEKLFF
D gene: -; V gene: TRBV7-9; J gene: TRBJ2-1; clone size: -; CDR3 DNA: TGTGCCAGCAGCCAAGGGGCCGGGAATGAGCAGTTCTTC; CDR3 protein: CASSQGAGNEQFF
D gene: TRBD1; V gene: TRBV29-1; J gene: TRBJ1-6; clone size: -; CDR3 DNA: TGCAGCGTTGGTGGGCAGGGGGATAATTCACCCCTCCACTTT; CDR3 protein: CSVGGQGDNSPLHF
D gene: -; V gene: TRBV19; J gene: TRBJ2-6; clone size: -; CDR3 DNA: TGTGCCAGTAGTATCAGGGCTGGGGCCAACGTCCTGACTTTC; CDR3 protein: CASSIRAGANVLTF
D gene: TRBD1; V gene: TRBV29-1; J gene: TRBJ2-7; clone size: -; CDR3 DNA: TGCAGCGTTGAAACCGGGACAGGTTTTTGGGAGTACTTC; CDR3 protein: CSVETGTGFWEYF
D gene: -; V gene: TRBV29-1; J gene: TRBJ2-1; clone size: -; CDR3 DNA: TGCAGCGTTGAGCGGAGTTCCTACAATGAGCAGTTCTTC; CDR3 protein: CSVERSSYNEQFF
D gene: -; V gene: TRBV11-2; J gene: TRBJ1-5; clone size: -; CDR3 DNA: TGTGCCAGCAGCTTCGACTTGGGCAATCAGCCCCAGCATTTT; CDR3 protein: CASSFDLGNQPQHF
D gene: TRBD2; V gene: TRBV5-1; J gene: TRBJ2-3; clone size: -; CDR3 DNA: TGCGCCAGCAGCGTCTCCGGGACTAGCAGTGCAGATACGCAGTATTTT; CDR3 protein: CASSVSGTSSADTQYF
D gene: -; V gene: TRBV18; J gene: TRBJ2-7; clone size: -; CDR3 DNA: TGTGCCAGCTCACCCCGGACAGAATCCTACGAGCAGTACTTC; CDR3 protein: CASSPRTESYEQYF
D gene: -; V gene: TRBV19; J gene: TRBJ1-3; clone size: -; CDR3 DNA: TGTGCCAGTAGTATTGAGGACTCTGGAAACACCATATATTTT; CDR3 protein: CASSIEDSGNTIYF
D gene: -; V gene: TRBV2; J gene: TRBJ2-1; clone size: -; CDR3 DNA: TGTGCCAGCAGTCAGGACAGCAATGAGCAGTTCTTC; CDR3 protein: CASSQDSNEQFF
D gene: TRBD2; V gene: TRBV5-6; J gene: TRBJ2-7; clone size: -; CDR3 DNA: TGTGCCAGCAGCTTGGCCGTAACGGGGGGGCTCTACGAGCAGTACTTC; CDR3 protein: CASSLAVTGGLYEQYF
D gene: -; V gene: TRBV27; J gene: TRBJ2-5; clone size: -; CDR3 DNA: TGTGCCAGCAGTCCCTCCCCCCAAGAGACCCAGTACTTC; CDR3 protein: CASSPSPQETQYF
D gene: -; V gene: TRBV15; J gene: TRBJ2-5; clone size: few; CDR3 DNA: TGTGCCACGGATACAGGGAACAACCAAGAGACCCAGTACTTC; CDR3 protein: CATDTGNNQETQYF
D gene: TRBD1; V gene: TRBV27; J gene: TRBJ2-7; clone size: -; CDR3 DNA: TGTGCCAGCAGACTGGGACAGGGGGCGGGTGAGCAGTACTTC; CDR3 protein: CASRLGQGAGEQYF
D gene: -; V gene: TRBV15; J gene: TRBJ2-5; clone size: -; CDR3 DNA: TGTGCCACCAGCAGAATTCAGGGAATCCAAGAAGGGCAGTACTTC; CDR3 protein: CATSRIQGIQEGQYF
D gene: TRBD1; V gene: TRBV9; J gene: TRBJ2-2; clone size: once; CDR3 DNA: TGTGCCAGTCGTGGACAGGGGGGTACCGGGGAGCTGTTTTTT; CDR3 protein: CASRGQGGTGELFF
D gene: -; V gene: TRBV7-9; J gene: TRBJ2-7; clone size: -; CDR3 DNA: TGTGCCGGCAGCTTTGAGCCGGGGTACGAGCAGTACTTC; CDR3 protein: CAGSFEPGYEQYF
D gene: -; V gene: TRBV18; J gene: TRBJ1-1; clone size: -; CDR3 DNA: TGTGCCAGCTCAGAGACGGGAAACACTGAAGCTTTCTTT; CDR3 protein: CASSETGNTEAFF
D gene: -; V gene: TRBV5-3; J gene: TRBJ2-5; clone size: few; CDR3 DNA: TGTGCCAGAAGCTTGGGAGGTGTCGGAGAGACCCAGTACTTC; CDR3 protein: CARSLGGVGETQYF
D gene: -; V gene: TRBV4-1; J gene: TRBJ1-5; clone size: few; CDR3 DNA: TGCGCCAGCAGCCAAGATAACGGGGGCAATCAGCCCCAGCATTTT; CDR3 protein: CASSQDNGGNQPQHF
D gene: TRBD2; V gene: TRBV5-4; J gene: TRBJ2-1; clone size: -; CDR3 DNA: TGTGCCAGCAGCTTTGGCGGGGGGGCTTACAATGAGCAGTTCTTC; CDR3 protein: CASSFGGGAYNEQFF
D gene: TRBD1; V gene: TRBV19; J gene: TRBJ1-4; clone size: -; CDR3 DNA: TGTGCCAGTAGCGACCCTCAGGGGGCTAATAATGAAAAACTGTTTTTT; CDR3 protein: CASSDPQGANNEKLFF
D gene: TRBD1; V gene: TRBV9; J gene: TRBJ1-6; clone size: -; CDR3 DNA: TGTGCCAGCAGCGTAGGAGGGGACAGTTTATATTCACCCCTCCACTTT; CDR3 protein: CASSVGGDSLYSPLHF
D gene: TRBD1; V gene: TRBV4-1; J gene: TRBJ2-6; clone size: once; CDR3 DNA: TGCGCCAGCAGCCAATGGGGAGAACAGGGGACTGGGGCCAACGTCCTGACTTTC; CDR3 protein: CASSQWGEQGTGANVLTF
D gene: TRBD1; V gene: TRBV4-1; J gene: TRBJ1-6; clone size: -; CDR3 DNA: TGCGCCAGCAGCCAAGCAGGGGGCAGCTCCTATAATTCACCCCTCCACTTT; CDR3 protein: CASSQAGGSSYNSPLHF
D gene: TRBD1; V gene: TRBV6-5; J gene: TRBJ2-5; clone size: -; CDR3 DNA: TGTGCCAGCAGTTGGGGACAGACAAACCAAGAGACCCAGTACTTC; CDR3 protein: CASSWGQTNQETQYF
D gene: TRBD2; V gene: TRBV6-5; J gene: TRBJ2-1; clone size: few; CDR3 DNA: TGTGCCAGCAGTTGGGGGGGTGGCTCCTACAATGAGCAGTTCTTC; CDR3 protein: CASSWGGGSYNEQFF
D gene: -; V gene: TRBV7-9; J gene: TRBJ2-1; clone size: -; CDR3 DNA: TGTGCCAGCAGCTTATCCCCACAAAGTCCCAGCTCCTACAATGAGCAGTTCTTC; CDR3 protein: CASSLSPQSPSSYNEQFF
D gene: -; V gene: TRBV4-1; J gene: TRBJ2-5; clone size: -; CDR3 DNA: TGCGCCAGCAGCCAACCCGTCGGGGTTCGGGAGACCCAGTACTTC; CDR3 protein: CASSQPVGVRETQYF
D gene: -; V gene: TRBV5-1; J gene: TRBJ1-5; clone size: -; CDR3 DNA: TGCGCCAGCAGCCCGGGGGTCGATCAGCCCCAGCATTTT; CDR3 protein: CASSPGVDQPQHF
D gene: TRBD2; V gene: TRBV19; J gene: TRBJ2-3; clone size: -; CDR3 DNA: TGTGCAGCAGCCCTAGCGGGGAACACAGATACGCAGTATTTT; CDR3 protein: CAAALAGNTDTQYF
D gene: TRBD2; V gene: TRBV19; J gene: TRBJ2-7; clone size: few; CDR3 DNA: TGTGCCAGTAGTCCACGAAGCGGGACCTACGAGCAGTACTTC; CDR3 protein: CASSPRSGTYEQYF
D gene: -; V gene: TRBV7-7; J gene: TRBJ2-7; clone size: -; CDR3 DNA: TGTGCTAGCAGCTTAAATGCGGCCGGAGCCTACGAGCAGTACTTC; CDR3 protein: CASSLNAAGAYEQYF
D gene: TRBD1; V gene: TRBV10-1; J gene: TRBJ2-2; clone size: -; CDR3 DNA: TGCGCCAGCAGTGATCCCCAGGGGGTCGGCACCGGGGAGCTGTTTTTT; CDR3 protein: CASSDPQGVGTGELFF
D gene: -; V gene: TRBV5-1; J gene: TRBJ2-2; clone size: -; CDR3 DNA: TGCGCCAGCAGCTTGCAGGGTTGGGTCGGGGAGCTGTTTTTT; CDR3 protein: CASSLQGWVGELFF
D gene: TRBD1; V gene: TRBV6-1; J gene: TRBJ2-5; clone size: few; CDR3 DNA: TGTGCCAGCAACGGACAGGGGCCCCGGGAGACCCAGTACTTC; CDR3 protein: CASNGQGPRETQYF
D gene: -; V gene: TRBV25-1; J gene: TRBJ1-2; clone size: -; CDR3 DNA: TGTGCCAGCAGTGAGGAGGGCTACACCTTC; CDR3 protein: CASSEEGYTF
D gene: -; V gene: TRBV18; J gene: TRBJ2-2; clone size: -; CDR3 DNA: TGTGCCAGCTCACCTTCCACGGCCGGGGAGCTGTTTTTT; CDR3 protein: CASSPSTAGELFF
D gene: -; V gene: TRBV6-1; J gene: TRBJ2-7; clone size: -; CDR3 DNA: TGTGCCAGCAGCGAAACCAGGGGCAGGACCTACGAGCAGTACTTC; CDR3 protein: CASSETRGRTYEQYF
D gene: TRBD1; V gene: TRBV6-1; J gene: TRBJ2-2; clone size: few; CDR3 DNA: TGTGCCAGCAGGTTGGGACAGTTGTACACCGGGGAGCTGTTTTTT; CDR3 protein: CASRLGQLYTGELFF
D gene: -; V gene: TRBV5-1; J gene: TRBJ2-7; clone size: -; CDR3 DNA: TGCGCCAGCAGCTTGGGGATTGGGAGTCTCTACGAGCAGTACTTC; CDR3 protein: CASSLGIGSLYEQYF
D gene: -; V gene: TRBV9; J gene: TRBJ2-1; clone size: -; CDR3 DNA: TGTGCCAGCGGCTGGGGGGGCCGAGAAGAGCAGTTCTTC; CDR3 protein: CASGWGGREEQFF
D gene: TRBD2; V gene: TRBV18; J gene: TRBJ2-5; clone size: few; CDR3 DNA: TGTGCCAGCTCACCAGCCGGGACTAGCCTAATATCAGAGACCCAGTACTTC; CDR3 protein: CASSPAGTSLISETQYF
D gene: TRBD1; V gene: TRBV18; J gene: TRBJ1-2; clone size: -; CDR3 DNA: TGTGCCAGCTCACCTGGGGACAGGAACTATGGCTACACCTTC; CDR3 protein: CASSPGDRNYGYTF